A selection of T cell receptor beta chains follows, all from one sample in a study of T cell responses to AZD1222 COVID-19 vaccine. Method: immunoSEQ multiplex PCR; TCRdb's copy keeps in-frame clones and lacks some. Found here are 85,000 to 90,000 clones, more than 90% of them singletons; the top ten hold around 3%. Sequencing was performed on peripheral blood, taken on day 0 of AZD1222 vaccination. The receptors were gathered from an adult in good health. Each CDR3 is given with its conserved first and last residue. Each record gives: V gene, clone size, J gene, D gene, CDR3 protein, CDR3 DNA. A D gene is named only where the DNA matches it firmly. Size is stated for part of the rows, as once, few or many counts, or as a class when the clone is expanded.

V gene: TRBV27; clone size: NA; J gene: TRBJ2-5; D gene: TRBD1; CDR3 protein: CASSPKRDSGTQYF; CDR3 DNA: TGTGCCAGCAGTCCAAAGAGGGACAGTGGGACCCAGTACTTC
V gene: TRBV5-6; clone size: few; J gene: TRBJ2-7; D gene: NA; CDR3 protein: CASSLGREQYF; CDR3 DNA: TGTGCCAGCAGCTTGGGACGCGAGCAGTACTTC
V gene: TRBV6-1; clone size: NA; J gene: TRBJ2-7; D gene: NA; CDR3 protein: CASSGVVARPLGYEQYF; CDR3 DNA: TGTGCCAGCAGTGGAGTGGTCGCGCGTCCCTTAGGATACGAGCAGTACTTC
V gene: TRBV12-3/TRBV12-4; clone size: NA; J gene: TRBJ1-1; D gene: NA; CDR3 protein: CASSSRDTEAFF; CDR3 DNA: TGTGCCAGCAGTTCCAGAGACACTGAAGCTTTCTTT
V gene: TRBV27; clone size: NA; J gene: TRBJ1-1; D gene: NA; CDR3 protein: CASSGAVNTEAFF; CDR3 DNA: TGTGCCAGCAGTGGGGCGGTGAACACTGAAGCTTTCTTT
V gene: TRBV12-3/TRBV12-4; clone size: NA; J gene: TRBJ2-1; D gene: TRBD2; CDR3 protein: CASRAGGGNEQFF; CDR3 DNA: TGTGCCAGCAGAGCGGGGGGAGGCAATGAGCAGTTCTTC
V gene: TRBV30; clone size: NA; J gene: TRBJ2-3; D gene: NA; CDR3 protein: CAWRRTATDTQYF; CDR3 DNA: TGTGCCTGGAGGAGGACAGCCACAGATACGCAGTATTTT
V gene: TRBV25-1; clone size: NA; J gene: TRBJ2-5; D gene: TRBD2; CDR3 protein: CASSELFGLAPGETQYF; CDR3 DNA: TGTGCCAGCAGTGAACTTTTCGGACTAGCGCCTGGGGAGACCCAGTACTTC
V gene: TRBV7-9; clone size: NA; J gene: TRBJ2-7; D gene: TRBD1; CDR3 protein: CASSKRDSSYEQYF; CDR3 DNA: TGTGCCAGCAGCAAACGGGACAGCTCCTACGAGCAGTACTTC
V gene: TRBV2; clone size: NA; J gene: TRBJ2-1; D gene: TRBD1; CDR3 protein: CASRGTRGRGLNEQFF; CDR3 DNA: TGTGCCAGCAGGGGAACTAGGGGCAGGGGGCTCAATGAGCAGTTCTTC
V gene: TRBV27; clone size: NA; J gene: TRBJ2-3; D gene: NA; CDR3 protein: CASSRRPGDPTSTDTQYF; CDR3 DNA: TGTGCCAGCTCCCGGCGGCCAGGGGACCCAACTAGCACAGATACGCAGTATTTT
V gene: TRBV25-1; clone size: NA; J gene: TRBJ2-3; D gene: TRBD1; CDR3 protein: CASSQTGTGADTQYF; CDR3 DNA: TGTGCCAGCAGTCAGACCGGGACAGGGGCAGATACGCAGTATTTT
V gene: TRBV5-1; clone size: NA; J gene: TRBJ2-7; D gene: TRBD1; CDR3 protein: CASSLVVTGTYEQYF; CDR3 DNA: TGCGCCAGCAGCTTGGTTGTGACAGGGACCTACGAGCAGTACTTC
V gene: TRBV6-5; clone size: NA; J gene: TRBJ2-1; D gene: TRBD1; CDR3 protein: CASILTGGSSNEQFF; CDR3 DNA: TGTGCCAGCATTTTGACAGGGGGATCGTCGAATGAGCAGTTCTTC
V gene: TRBV20-1; clone size: NA; J gene: TRBJ2-7; D gene: NA; CDR3 protein: CSASRPVGGEQYF; CDR3 DNA: TGCAGTGCTAGTCGGCCAGTGGGGGGCGAGCAGTACTTC
V gene: TRBV4-1; clone size: NA; J gene: TRBJ1-5; D gene: TRBD1; CDR3 protein: CASSQDVRGQGYQPQHF; CDR3 DNA: TGCGCCAGCAGCCAAGATGTTCGGGGACAGGGTTACCAGCCCCAGCATTTT
V gene: TRBV24-1; clone size: NA; J gene: TRBJ2-7; D gene: NA; CDR3 protein: CATSVTALGSYEQYF; CDR3 DNA: TGTGCCACCAGTGTGACAGCCCTGGGCTCCTACGAGCAGTACTTC
V gene: TRBV4-2; clone size: NA; J gene: TRBJ2-7; D gene: NA; CDR3 protein: CASSQALVSGSYEQYF; CDR3 DNA: TGTGCCAGCAGCCAAGCCTTAGTATCGGGCTCCTACGAGCAGTACTTC
V gene: TRBV29-1; clone size: NA; J gene: TRBJ2-2; D gene: NA; CDR3 protein: CSVGDRLRNTGELFF; CDR3 DNA: TGCAGCGTGGGGGACCGATTACGAAACACCGGGGAGCTGTTTTTT
V gene: TRBV27; clone size: NA; J gene: TRBJ2-3; D gene: TRBD1; CDR3 protein: CASSRISGTAPDTQYF; CDR3 DNA: TGTGCCAGCAGTAGAATTTCCGGGACAGCTCCAGATACGCAGTATTTT
V gene: TRBV2; clone size: NA; J gene: TRBJ1-4; D gene: NA; CDR3 protein: CASSARGTNEKLFF; CDR3 DNA: TGTGCCAGCAGTGCTCGCGGCACTAATGAAAAACTGTTTTTT
V gene: TRBV6-5; clone size: NA; J gene: TRBJ1-4; D gene: TRBD1; CDR3 protein: CASSYSSTGNEKLFF; CDR3 DNA: TGTGCCAGCAGTTACTCCTCGACAGGGAATGAAAAACTGTTTTTT
V gene: TRBV7-9; clone size: NA; J gene: TRBJ1-2; D gene: NA; CDR3 protein: CASSRPDYGYTF; CDR3 DNA: TGTGCCAGCAGCCGACCTGATTATGGCTACACCTTC
V gene: TRBV7-9; clone size: NA; J gene: TRBJ1-6; D gene: NA; CDR3 protein: CASSSAGFSLHF; CDR3 DNA: TGTGCCAGCAGCTCGGCAGGGTTCTCCCTCCACTTT
V gene: TRBV28; clone size: NA; J gene: TRBJ1-5; D gene: NA; CDR3 protein: CASGIDRSSRVQHF; CDR3 DNA: TGTGCCAGCGGGATAGACAGGTCTTCTCGGGTCCAGCATTTT
V gene: TRBV2; clone size: NA; J gene: TRBJ2-2; D gene: NA; CDR3 protein: CASTRTVREELFF; CDR3 DNA: TGTGCCAGCACCCGGACTGTCCGTGAGGAGCTGTTTTTT
V gene: TRBV7-9; clone size: few; J gene: TRBJ2-7; D gene: NA; CDR3 protein: CASSLIRQEDKVVAYEQYF; CDR3 DNA: TGTGCCAGCAGCTTAATTAGACAGGAGGACAAGGTGGTTGCCTACGAGCAGTACTTC
V gene: TRBV24-1; clone size: NA; J gene: TRBJ2-1; D gene: NA; CDR3 protein: CATSVYNEQFF; CDR3 DNA: TGTGCCACCAGTGTCTACAATGAGCAGTTCTTC
V gene: TRBV5-1; clone size: NA; J gene: TRBJ1-2; D gene: TRBD1; CDR3 protein: CASSIPSDRGLYTF; CDR3 DNA: TGCGCCAGCAGCATTCCCTCGGACAGGGGGTTGTACACCTTC
V gene: TRBV15; clone size: NA; J gene: TRBJ1-1; D gene: TRBD1; CDR3 protein: CATSLGQGRTEAFF; CDR3 DNA: TGTGCCACCAGCCTAGGACAGGGTCGAACTGAAGCTTTCTTT
V gene: TRBV2; clone size: NA; J gene: TRBJ1-1; D gene: TRBD1; CDR3 protein: CASSVRPQGAATEAFF; CDR3 DNA: TGTGCCAGCAGTGTACGGCCACAGGGGGCGGCCACTGAAGCTTTCTTT
V gene: TRBV6-6; clone size: NA; J gene: TRBJ1-4; D gene: TRBD1; CDR3 protein: CASSDTDRSNEKLFF; CDR3 DNA: TGTGCCAGCAGTGACACGGACAGGTCTAATGAAAAACTGTTTTTT
V gene: TRBV4-1; clone size: NA; J gene: TRBJ1-6; D gene: NA; CDR3 protein: CASSQDRAPNSPLHF; CDR3 DNA: TGCGCCAGCAGCCAAGATCGTGCCCCAAATTCACCCCTCCACTTT
V gene: TRBV5-1; clone size: NA; J gene: TRBJ1-3; D gene: NA; CDR3 protein: CASSLGDSGNTIYF; CDR3 DNA: TGCGCCAGCAGCTTGGGAGACTCTGGAAACACCATATATTTT
V gene: TRBV7-6; clone size: NA; J gene: TRBJ1-3; D gene: TRBD1; CDR3 protein: CASSLGQGAYTIYF; CDR3 DNA: TGTGCCAGCAGCCTAGGACAGGGGGCATACACCATATATTTT
V gene: TRBV15; clone size: NA; J gene: TRBJ2-7; D gene: NA; CDR3 protein: CATSRDTGSYEQYF; CDR3 DNA: TGTGCCACCAGCAGAGATACAGGGTCCTACGAGCAGTACTTC
V gene: TRBV12-3/TRBV12-4; clone size: NA; J gene: TRBJ1-2; D gene: TRBD1; CDR3 protein: CASRDGQVVSYTF; CDR3 DNA: TGTGCCAGCAGGGATGGACAGGTTGTTAGCTACACCTTC
V gene: TRBV18; clone size: once; J gene: TRBJ2-7; D gene: NA; CDR3 protein: CASSPRGGAVYEQYF; CDR3 DNA: TGTGCCAGCTCACCACGCGGAGGGGCGGTCTACGAGCAGTACTTC
V gene: TRBV5-1; clone size: NA; J gene: TRBJ2-3; D gene: NA; CDR3 protein: CASSLGGGGDTQYF; CDR3 DNA: TGCGCCAGCAGCTTGGGAGGGGGAGGAGATACGCAGTATTTT
V gene: TRBV2; clone size: NA; J gene: TRBJ1-2; D gene: NA; CDR3 protein: CASSDQGRGYTF; CDR3 DNA: TGTGCCAGCAGTGACCAGGGGAGAGGCTACACCTTC
V gene: TRBV27; clone size: NA; J gene: TRBJ2-1; D gene: TRBD2; CDR3 protein: CASSPHSGVFYNEQFF; CDR3 DNA: TGTGCCAGCAGTCCCCACAGCGGGGTGTTCTACAATGAGCAGTTCTTC
V gene: TRBV4-2; clone size: NA; J gene: TRBJ1-1; D gene: NA; CDR3 protein: CASSQVSENTEAFF; CDR3 DNA: TGTGCCAGCAGCCAAGTGTCTGAGAACACTGAAGCTTTCTTT
V gene: TRBV30; clone size: NA; J gene: TRBJ2-2; D gene: TRBD2; CDR3 protein: CAWTLSGGWSGELFF; CDR3 DNA: TGTGCCTGGACCCTGTCGGGGGGTTGGTCCGGGGAGCTGTTTTTT
V gene: TRBV13; clone size: NA; J gene: TRBJ2-4; D gene: NA; CDR3 protein: CASSGYDGSQNIQYF; CDR3 DNA: TGTGCCAGCAGCGGTTACGACGGGAGCCAAAACATTCAGTACTTC
V gene: TRBV4-1; clone size: once; J gene: TRBJ1-5; D gene: TRBD1; CDR3 protein: CASSLTGGNQPQHF; CDR3 DNA: TGCGCCAGCAGTCTAACAGGGGGCAATCAGCCCCAGCATTTT
V gene: TRBV19; clone size: NA; J gene: TRBJ2-2; D gene: NA; CDR3 protein: CASSQTSNTGELFF; CDR3 DNA: TGTGCCAGTAGCCAGACTTCGAACACCGGGGAGCTGTTTTTT
V gene: TRBV6-5; clone size: once; J gene: TRBJ2-1; D gene: TRBD2; CDR3 protein: CASSYRGTSYNEQFF; CDR3 DNA: TGTGCCAGCAGTTACCGAGGGACTAGCTACAATGAGCAGTTCTTC
V gene: TRBV10-3; clone size: NA; J gene: TRBJ2-1; D gene: TRBD2; CDR3 protein: CAISATSGGGNEQFF; CDR3 DNA: TGTGCCATCTCCGCCACTAGCGGGGGGGGGAATGAGCAGTTCTTC